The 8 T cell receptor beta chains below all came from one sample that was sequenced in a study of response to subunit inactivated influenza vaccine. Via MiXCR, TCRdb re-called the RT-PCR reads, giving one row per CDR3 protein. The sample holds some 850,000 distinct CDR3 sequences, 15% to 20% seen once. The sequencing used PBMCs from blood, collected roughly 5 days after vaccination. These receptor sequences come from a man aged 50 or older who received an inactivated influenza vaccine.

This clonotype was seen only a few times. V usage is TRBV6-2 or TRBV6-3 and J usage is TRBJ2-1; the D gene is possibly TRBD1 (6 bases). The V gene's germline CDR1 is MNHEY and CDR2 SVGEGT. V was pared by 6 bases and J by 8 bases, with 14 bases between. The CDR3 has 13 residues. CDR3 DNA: TGTGCCAGCAGAGCCACAGGGCTCCATGAGCAGTTCTTC. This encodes CASRATGLHEQFF.

The CDR3 sequence is CATSRTSGGADTQYF. CDR3 coding DNA: TGTGCCACCAGCAGAACTAGCGGGGGGGCAGATACGCAGTATTTT. This rearrangement joins TRBV15 to TRBJ2-3; 13 bases line up with TRBD2. Germline-derived CDR1 and CDR2 are LNHNV and YYDKDF (reference sequence). With 2 bases clipped from V and 4 bases from J, the junction kept 0 bases outside the gene matches. The CDR3 loop spans 15 amino acids. The full variable domain, with the rest looked up from reference TRBV15 and TRBJ2-3, is DAMVIQNPRYQVTQFGKPVTLSCSQTLNHNVMYWYQQKSSQAPKLLFHYYDKDFNNEADTPDNFQSRRPNTSFCFLDIRSPGLGDTAMYLCATSRTSGGADTQYFGPGTRLTVL.

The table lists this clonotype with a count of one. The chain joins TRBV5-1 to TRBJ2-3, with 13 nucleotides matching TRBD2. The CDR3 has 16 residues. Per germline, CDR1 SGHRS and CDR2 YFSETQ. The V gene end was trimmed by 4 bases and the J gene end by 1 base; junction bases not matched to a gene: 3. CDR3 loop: CASSATSGGGTDTQYF. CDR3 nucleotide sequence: TGCGCCAGCAGCGCCACTAGCGGGGGGGGCACAGATACGCAGTATTTT.

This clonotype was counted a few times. The CDR3 DNA follows: TGTGCCAGCAGTTTAGTAGGTCCAGGGGGCACCGGGGAGCTGTTTTTT. This sequence encodes CASSLVGPGGTGELFF. This chain connects TRBV12-3 or TRBV12-4 to TRBJ2-2; TRBD1 aligns across 7 bases. The CDR3 is 16 amino acids. Trimming took 1 base from V and 4 from J; bases not matched to a gene: 6.

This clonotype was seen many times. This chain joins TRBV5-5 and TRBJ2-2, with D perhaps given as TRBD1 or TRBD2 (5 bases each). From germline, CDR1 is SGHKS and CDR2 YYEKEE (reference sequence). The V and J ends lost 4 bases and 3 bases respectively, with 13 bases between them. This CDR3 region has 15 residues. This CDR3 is CASSRGDLDTGELFF. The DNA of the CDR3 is TGTGCCAGCAGCAGGGGAGATCTGGACACCGGGGAGCTGTTTTTT.

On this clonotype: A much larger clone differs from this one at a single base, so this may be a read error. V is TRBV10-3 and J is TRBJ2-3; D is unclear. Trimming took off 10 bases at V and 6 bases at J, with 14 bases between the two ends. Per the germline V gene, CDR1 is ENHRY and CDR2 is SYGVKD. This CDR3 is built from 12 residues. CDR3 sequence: CATIYGGDTQYF. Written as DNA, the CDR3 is TGTGCCACCATCTATGGTGGGGATACGCAGTATTTT.

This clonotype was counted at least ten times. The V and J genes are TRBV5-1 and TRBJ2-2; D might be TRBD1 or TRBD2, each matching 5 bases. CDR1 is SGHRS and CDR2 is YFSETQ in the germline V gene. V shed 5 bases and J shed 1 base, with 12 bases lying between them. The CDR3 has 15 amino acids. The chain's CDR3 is CASRTLGENTGELFF. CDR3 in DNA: TGCGCCAGCAGGACCCTGGGGGAGAACACCGGGGAGCTGTTTTTT.

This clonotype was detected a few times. CDR3 DNA sequence: TGTGCCAGCAGCCCCAGACAGGGTCGGACTACTGAAGCTTTCTTT. Encoded protein: CASSPRQGRTTEAFF. The chain uses TRBV11-2 and TRBJ1-1; TRBD1 matches at 7 bases. The CDR3 is 15 residues long. CDR1 SGHAT and CDR2 FQNNGV come from the germline V gene. V was clipped by 5 bases and J by 5 bases; unmatched bases: 11.